The present TCR beta chain was sequenced within a study of Ad26.COV2.S vaccination and SARS-CoV-2 variants. Assay used: immunoSEQ multiplex PCR; TCRdb lists only in-frame clones, some missing. The repertoire has 300,000 to 400,000 clones, approximately 90% of them found once; the top ten carry around 6.1%. The treatment here: around 19 received Ad26.COV2.S at low or high dose, single or two shots; several received placebo; per-sample allocation not given. It was on day 63 after the first vaccine or placebo injection that samples were taken. The sample was peripheral blood, taken in a trial of Ad26.COV2.S vaccine versus placebo. This clonotype was sampled from a person between 18 and 65 years old who received the Ad26.COV2.S COVID-19 vaccine or a placebo.

The CDR3 reads CASSLGPSGGSRETQYF. CDR3 DNA sequence: TGTGCCAGCAGCTTAGGGCCTAGCGGGGGGAGCAGGGAGACCCAGTACTTC. The rearrangement links TRBV7-3 to TRBJ2-5; 11 nucleotides agree with TRBD2. The V gene's germline CDR1 is SGHTA and CDR2 FQGTGA. CDR3 length: 17 amino acids. J gave up 5 bases and V 2 bases, and 10 bases lay outside the gene matches.